These 20 T cell receptor beta chains came from one sample sequenced in a study of early T cells in non-severe SARS-CoV-2 infection. From the 5' RACE reads, TCRdb called clonotypes with MiXCR, one entry per CDR3 protein. In the table there are about 27,000 distinct CDR3 sequences, around 3.9% of which are singletons. The sample comprised whole blood. All receptors derive from an adult who was a healthcare worker with PCR-confirmed SARS-CoV-2 infection or an uninfected control (not recorded which).

There are many counts of this clonotype. CDR3: CASSHQGSNTGELFF. CDR3 DNA sequence: TGTGCCAGCAGCCATCAGGGGTCGAACACCGGGGAGCTGTTTTTT. The gene calls are TRBV3-1 and TRBJ2-2, with D possibly being TRBD1 (6 bases). CDR1 is LGHDT, CDR2 YNNKEL, per germline (reference sequence). V was shortened by 3 bases and J by 0 bases, with 8 bases between the two germline ends. This CDR3 spans 15 amino acids.

This clonotype showed up just a few times. V gene TRBV27 combines with J gene TRBJ2-5; 9 bases map to TRBD1. V shed 8 bases, J shed 4 bases, and the junction held 11 bases outside the gene matches. Germline loops: CDR1 MNHEY, CDR2 SMNVEV (reference sequence). The CDR3 loop spans 15 amino acids. The CDR3 bases are TGTGCCAGCTGGGGGGCTTACAGGGGGCCAGAGACCCAGTACTTC. It codes for CASWGAYRGPETQYF.

This clonotype turned up a few times. The V and J genes are TRBV20-1 and TRBJ2-1; D may be TRBD2 (6 bases). Germline V gene lookup returns CDR1 DFQATT and CDR2 SNEGSKA (reference sequence). This CDR3 contains 14 residues. V was clipped by 3 bases and J by 8 bases, with 17 bases between them. CDR3 nucleotides: TGCAGTGCTAGCGGGAGTAAGTTAGGCCATGAGCAGTTCTTC. Encoded protein: CSASGSKLGHEQFF.

This clonotype was found many times. V is TRBV28 and J is TRBJ1-1; D gene uncertain. The CDR3 has 15 residues. V lost 1 base to trimming and J lost 0 bases, with 9 bases between them. The germline V gene has CDR1 MDHEN and CDR2 SYDVKM. The CDR3 DNA is TGTGCCAGCAGTTTATTCAACAGCGTGAACACTGAAGCTTTCTTT. Protein: CASSLFNSVNTEAFF.

This clonotype was observed many times. The chain is built from TRBV29-1 and TRBJ2-1, with a possible D match to TRBD1 (6 bases). The CDR3 extends over 12 amino acids. Trimming shortened V by 4 bases and J by 5 bases, and 9 bases separated the two germline ends. Germline CDR1 and CDR2: SQVTM and ANQGSEA. The CDR3 DNA reads as TGCAGCGTTGCAGGGGACAACAATGAGCAGTTCTTC. Its protein is CSVAGDNNEQFF.

This clonotype was counted at least ten times. The chain has TRBV7-9 and TRBJ2-7, with D perhaps TRBD1 (5 bases). CDR3 length equals 14 residues. The germline gives CDR1 SEHNR, CDR2 FQNEAQ (reference sequence). The germline V and J ends were trimmed by 10 bases and 6 bases, with 22 bases remaining between them. The CDR3 sequence is CATTPGQGLTEQYF. The CDR3 DNA reads TGTGCCACCACACCCGGGCAGGGTCTAACCGAGCAGTACTTC.

This clonotype was counted a few times. The CDR3 region is CASSGLDTGELFF. Written as DNA, the CDR3 is TGTGCCAGCAGTGGCCTGGACACCGGGGAGCTGTTTTTT. The gene calls are TRBV27 and TRBJ2-2; D unresolved. Germline CDR1 and CDR2: MNHEY and SMNVEV (reference sequence). V lost 5 bases, J lost 3 bases, and 7 bases lay in between. This CDR3 is built from 13 residues.

This clonotype was seen many times. This chain links TRBV19 with TRBJ2-2, with 9 bases aligning to TRBD2. Germline V gene lookup returns CDR1 LNHDA and CDR2 SQIVND (reference sequence). The V and J ends lost 3 bases and 2 bases, in that order; junction bases with no gene match: 4. CDR3 length: 16 amino acids. CDR3 sequence reads: CASSIRGRANTGELFF. The CDR3 DNA reads TGTGCCAGTAGTATCCGCGGGAGGGCTAACACCGGGGAGCTGTTTTTT.

The sample holds many counts of this clonotype. The rearrangement links TRBV29-1 to TRBJ1-1; 7 bases map to TRBD1. V trimming: 6 bases; J trimming: 3 bases; junction bases outside the gene matches: 10. This CDR3 is 14 amino acids long. Germline V lookup: CDR1 SQVTM, CDR2 ANQGSEA. The CDR3 DNA reads TGCAGCGTCTTAATACAGGGGTCGGACACTGAAGCTTTCTTT. Amino acid sequence: CSVLIQGSDTEAFF.

V gene TRBV20-1 combines with J gene TRBJ2-1; D gene ambiguous. The length of the CDR3 is 14 residues. The V and J ends lost 2 bases and 0 bases respectively, with 8 bases between them. Germline loops: CDR1 DFQATT, CDR2 SNEGSKA (reference sequence). CDR3 nucleotides: TGCAGTGCTAGAACTTTCGGCTCCTACAATGAGCAGTTCTTC. Translation gives CSARTFGSYNEQFF.

This clonotype was seen ten or more times. The chain recombines TRBV20-1 with TRBJ1-2; 9 bases line up with TRBD1. Losses at the gene ends were 3 bases for V and 0 bases for J; bases not matched to a gene: 5. This CDR3 is 15 amino acids long. Per germline, CDR1 DFQATT and CDR2 SNEGSKA (reference sequence). This CDR3 reads CSARDRGHPNYGYTF. The CDR3 nucleotides are TGCAGTGCTAGGGACAGGGGACACCCTAACTATGGCTACACCTTC.

In the case of this clonotype: This may come from a read error, since a much larger clone is one base off. The CDR3 spells CSACPLLAAATDTQYF. In DNA, the CDR3 is TGCAGTGCTTGCCCCCTCTTAGCGGCAGCCACAGATACGCAGTATTTT. The V gene is TRBV20-1, the J gene TRBJ2-3; D is perhaps TRBD2 (6 bases). The CDR3 is made up of 16 amino acids. V gave up 5 bases and J gave up 2 bases, with 20 bases separating them. CDR1 DFQATT and CDR2 SNEGSKA come from the germline V gene (reference sequence).

The chain employs TRBV2 and TRBJ1-4; 7 bases match TRBD1. J lost 7 bases, V lost 4 bases, and 6 bases had no gene match. This CDR3 is built from 14 residues. Germline lookup yields CDR1 SNHLY and CDR2 FYNNEI. CDR3 bases: TGTGCCAGCAGTGGACAGGGCGGGACTGAAAAACTGTTTTTT. Protein: CASSGQGGTEKLFF.

This clonotype is labeled as medium-sized (0.01 to 0.1%). The V call is TRBV28, the J call TRBJ2-3; D gene ambiguous. Trimming stripped 7 bases from V and 6 bases from J, with 14 bases between. The CDR3 has 13 amino acids. Germline V gene sequence: CDR1 MDHEN, CDR2 SYDVKM. The CDR3 is CASTMTQHDTQYF. The CDR3 DNA sequence: TGTGCCAGCACTATGACCCAACATGATACGCAGTATTTT.

This clonotype came up many times. V gene TRBV24-1 combines with J gene TRBJ1-4, with 12 bases lining up with TRBD1. CDR1 and CDR2 (germline): KGHDR, SFDVKD. Losses at the gene ends were 5 bases for V and 8 bases for J; bases not matched to a gene: 11. The CDR3 spans 17 residues. The CDR3 loop is CATSGTGTGGREEKLFF. The DNA of the CDR3 is TGTGCCACCAGTGGAACCGGGACAGGGGGCCGGGAAGAAAAACTGTTTTTT.

This clonotype has ten or more counts. This sequence joins TRBV19 and TRBJ2-1; D is ambiguous. CDR1 is LNHDA, CDR2 SQIVND, per germline (reference sequence). CDR3 length equals 13 residues. V was pared by 5 bases and J by 12 bases, with 17 bases between. CDR3 region: CASSLSQLAGQFF. In DNA form, the CDR3 reads TGTGCCAGTAGTCTCTCTCAGCTGGCAGGGCAGTTCTTC.

This clonotype was seen repeatedly, ten times or more. The chain links TRBV28 to TRBJ2-1; D is perhaps TRBD2 (5 bases). Trimming removed 6 bases at V and 8 bases at J, with 11 bases between. Germline V gene lookup returns CDR1 MDHEN and CDR2 SYDVKM. This CDR3 has 12 residues. CDR3 DNA sequence: TGTGCCAGCAGCCTAGGAGGCGATGAGCAGTTCTTC. Protein sequence: CASSLGGDEQFF.

There are many counts of this clonotype. The chain recombines TRBV5-1 with TRBJ1-2; 7 nucleotides line up with TRBD1. Germline-derived CDR1 and CDR2 are SGHRS and YFSETQ. The V and J ends lost 0 bases and 10 bases, in that order; junction bases with no gene match: 9. The CDR3 spans 14 residues. The CDR3 protein is CASSLGQGRNVYTF. The DNA of the CDR3 is TGCGCCAGCAGCTTGGGACAGGGCCGGAATGTCTACACCTTC.

A word on this clonotype: Sequence at one end of the junction differs from germline and may be a read error. The CDR3 sequence is CASSPRPEDTEAFF. CDR3 sequence (DNA): TGTGCCAGCAGCCCCCGCCCCGAGGACACTGAAGCTTTTTTT. V usage is TRBV9 and J usage is TRBJ1-1; weak D call: TRBD1 (5 bases). Germline loops: CDR1 SGDLS, CDR2 YYNGEE. There are 14 residues in the CDR3.

The sample holds many counts of this clonotype. The V gene is TRBV11-2, the J gene TRBJ2-5; 9 bases agree with TRBD2. The V gene end was trimmed by 5 bases and the J gene end by 4 bases; junction bases not matched to a gene: 8. The CDR3 has 15 residues. Germline lookup yields CDR1 SGHAT and CDR2 FQNNGV. Here the CDR3 reads CASSIGEAGGETQYF. CDR3 nucleotide sequence: TGTGCCAGCAGCATTGGGGAAGCGGGGGGAGAGACCCAGTACTTC.